The 28 T cell receptor beta chains presented below share a single source sample, sequenced in a study of blood T cell repertoires in COVID-19. Method: immunoSEQ multiplex PCR; TCRdb's copy keeps in-frame clones and lacks some. The table includes a few hundred thousand clones, 86% detected once. The material sequenced was peripheral blood. The source of these receptors is a woman in her forties or fifties with acute or convalescent COVID-19.

The chain links TRBV4-3 to TRBJ2-4; 8 bases are shared with TRBD2. This CDR3 is 17 amino acids long. Germline trimming cut 1 base from V and 2 bases from J; bases unmatched to any gene: 7. Germline values: CDR1 LGHNA, CDR2 YSLEER. The CDR3 nucleotides read TGCGCCAGCAGCCAAGGAAGCGGGAGTTCGCCCAAAAACATTCAGTACTTC. Protein product: CASSQGSGSSPKNIQYF.

This chain uses TRBV6-5 with TRBJ1-5, with D unclear. The CDR3 contains 14 residues. Trimming pared 7 bases from V and 7 bases from J, leaving 17 bases between. Germline CDR1 reads MNHEY; CDR2 reads SVGAGI. The CDR3 spells CASTVPRREQPQHF. The DNA of the CDR3 is TGTGCCAGCACAGTTCCGAGGAGAGAGCAGCCCCAGCATTTT.

The CDR3 DNA reads as TGTGCCAGCAGTAGGAAGGCGGGGGAAGGCTACACCTTC. Its translation: CASSRKAGEGYTF. The V and J genes are TRBV6-2 or TRBV6-3 and TRBJ1-2; D is perhaps TRBD1 (5 bases). V gave up 5 bases and J gave up 8 bases, with 15 bases separating them. Germline loops: CDR1 MNHEY, CDR2 SVGEGT. The CDR3 sequence is 13 residues long.

V is TRBV24-1 and J is TRBJ2-7; 7 nucleotides match TRBD2. The CDR3 spans 13 residues. Germline trimming cut 9 bases from V and 1 base from J; bases unmatched to any gene: 5. CDR1 and CDR2 from the germline V gene are KGHDR and SFDVKD. CDR3 sequence reads: CATGRGGSYEQYF. CDR3 in DNA: TGTGCCACCGGGCGGGGAGGGTCCTACGAGCAGTACTTC.

This clone is a singleton in its sample. The chain carries TRBV3-1 (or the pseudogene TRBV3-2) and TRBJ2-1, with a possible D match to TRBD2 (5 bases). From germline, CDR1 is LGHDT and CDR2 YNNKEL (reference sequence). The V end was cut by 6 bases, the J end by 0 bases, with 12 bases between. The CDR3 has 15 residues. As DNA, the CDR3 is TGTGCCAGCAGGCCTAGCTTCTCCTCCTACAATGAGCAGTTCTTC. It is translated as CASRPSFSSYNEQFF.

The rearrangement uses TRBV6-4 and TRBJ2-6; maybe TRBD1 (6 bases). Trimming took off 0 bases at V and 3 bases at J, with 9 bases between the two ends. Germline values: CDR1 MRHNA, CDR2 SNTAGT. The CDR3 is 16 amino acids. Here the CDR3 DNA reads TGTGCCAGCAGTGACTCGACAGGTCATGGGGCCAACGTCCTGACTTTC. It codes for CASSDSTGHGANVLTF.

The genes are TRBV30 and TRBJ2-2; 8 bases are a match to TRBD1. In germline, CDR1 is GTSNPN, CDR2 SVGIG (reference sequence). CDR3 size: 13 residues. CDR3 in DNA: TGTGCTCGTCAGGGGGCTAACACCGGGGAGCTGTTTTTT. This gives the protein CARQGANTGELFF.

This clone was detected once. The chain couples TRBV7-2 to TRBJ2-1, with TRBD2 as a possible D gene (5 bases). The ends were cut back, 5 bases at V and 7 bases at J, with 15 bases in the middle. The CDR3 has 14 amino acids. Germline values: CDR1 SGHTA, CDR2 FQGNSA. The chain's CDR3 is CASSRSSPYNEQFF. CDR3 bases: TGTGCCAGCAGCCGCTCTAGCCCATATAATGAGCAGTTCTTC. Combining the CDR3 with reference TRBV7-2 and TRBJ2-1 gives the whole variable domain GAGVSQSPSNKVTEKGKDVELRCDPISGHTALYWYRQSLGQGLEFLIYFQGNSAPDKSGLPSDRFSAERTGGSVSTLTIQRTQQEDSAVYLCASSRSSPYNEQFFGPGTRLTVL.

The chain recombines TRBV10-3 with TRBJ2-3; 14 nucleotides agree with TRBD2. CDR1 and CDR2 (germline): ENHRY, SYGVKD. J gave up 1 base and V 9 bases, and 0 bases lay outside the gene matches. CDR3 length: 14 amino acids. CDR3 DNA sequence: TGTGCCATGGGACTAGCGGGGGGCACAGATACGCAGTATTTT. It is translated as CAMGLAGGTDTQYF.

The rearrangement links TRBV7-9 to TRBJ2-7, with 11 nucleotides matching TRBD1. The V and J ends lost 8 bases and 5 bases, in that order; junction bases with no gene match: 8. CDR3 length: 14 amino acids. Germline-derived CDR1 and CDR2 are SEHNR and FQNEAQ (reference sequence). The DNA of the CDR3 is TGTGCCAGCGGAGCAGGACAGGGGGCCGACGAGCAGTACTTC. Translated, it gives CASGAGQGADEQYF.

The chain has TRBV6-5 and TRBJ1-5; D is perhaps TRBD1 (6 bases). In germline, CDR1 is MNHEY, CDR2 SVGAGI. Trimming cost V 4 bases and J 6 bases, with 16 bases left between them. The CDR3 runs to 15 residues. The CDR3 reads CASSLGTISGQPQHF. The DNA for the CDR3 is TGTGCCAGCAGTTTAGGGACAATTAGTGGTCAGCCCCAGCATTTT.

This rearrangement joins TRBV2 to TRBJ1-2; D is uncertain. Germline V CDR1 and CDR2: SNHLY, FYNNEI. This CDR3 region has 12 residues. V lost 6 bases to trimming and J lost 2 bases, with 7 bases between them. CDR3 DNA: TGTGCCAGCAGGGGCGGGAACTATGGCTACACCTTC. Its translation is CASRGGNYGYTF.

The CDR3 bases are TGTGCCAGCAGCCCGCGTAGAGCGGGACTCCACAATGAGCAGTTCTTC. Encoded protein: CASSPRRAGLHNEQFF. J is TRBJ2-1 and V is TRBV7-2, with 7 bases aligning to TRBD2. CDR1 and CDR2 (germline): SGHTA, FQGNSA. The V segment lost 5 bases and the J segment 5 bases; nucleotides outside the gene matches: 12. The CDR3 covers 16 residues.

V and J are TRBV5-5 and TRBJ2-1; TRBD2 matches at 13 bases. The CDR3 is 20 amino acids. The junction had 11 bases not matched to a gene; V was cut back by 2 bases and J by 0 bases. The germline gives CDR1 SGHKS, CDR2 YYEKEE (reference sequence). The CDR3 reads CASSFRPGLAGASSYNEQFF. The CDR3, as DNA: TGTGCCAGCAGCTTTAGACCTGGACTAGCGGGGGCTAGCTCCTACAATGAGCAGTTCTTC. Complete variable domain (other parts from reference TRBV5-5 and TRBJ2-1): DAGVTQSPTHLIKTRGQQVTLRCSPISGHKSVSWYQQVLGQGPQFIFQYYEKEERGRGNFPDRFSARQFPNYSSELNVNALLLGDSALYLCASSFRPGLAGASSYNEQFFGPGTRLTVL.

The chain uses TRBV7-2 and TRBJ1-1; perhaps TRBD1 as D (6 bases). The CDR3 runs to 15 residues. Germline CDR1 SGHTA, CDR2 FQGNSA. V was trimmed by 1 base and J by 1 base, leaving 10 bases between them. Written as DNA, the CDR3 is TGTGCCAGCAGCTTAGACAGGGCCGGGAACACTGAAGCTTTCTTT. Its protein is CASSLDRAGNTEAFF. Filled out from reference TRBV7-2 and TRBJ1-1, the complete variable domain reads GAGVSQSPSNKVTEKGKDVELRCDPISGHTALYWYRQSLGQGLEFLIYFQGNSAPDKSGLPSDRFSAERTGGSVSTLTIQRTQQEDSAVYLCASSLDRAGNTEAFFGQGTRLTVV.

This chain joins TRBV5-1 and TRBJ2-1, with 8 positions matching TRBD1. The V and J ends lost 0 bases and 9 bases, in that order; junction bases with no gene match: 8. Germline V CDR1 and CDR2: SGHRS, YFSETQ. The CDR3 consists of 15 residues. CDR3 DNA: TGCGCCAGCAGCTTGGGGGCAGGGGGCATAGGTGAGCAGTTCTTC. Its protein is CASSLGAGGIGEQFF. The whole variable domain, filled in from reference TRBV5-1 and TRBJ2-1, reads KAGVTQTPRYLIKTRGQQVTLSCSPISGHRSVSWYQQTPGQGLQFLFEYFSETQRNKGNFPGRFSGRQFSNSRSEMNVSTLELGDSALYLCASSLGAGGIGEQFFGPGTRLTVL.

The chain couples TRBV10-1 to TRBJ2-1; 7 positions match TRBD2. The germline CDR1 and CDR2 sequences are WNHNN and SYGVQD (reference sequence). The CDR3 spans 14 residues. After removal of 3 bases from V and 7 bases from J, the junction contained 6 bases not matched to a gene. Here the CDR3 DNA reads TGCGCCAGCAGTGATCGAGCGGGAAGGAATGAGCAGTTCTTC. Encoded protein: CASSDRAGRNEQFF.

This clone has only one observation. The rearrangement joins TRBV18 to TRBJ2-7; 8 bases match TRBD1. The CDR3 is 15 amino acids. Germline CDR1 is KGHSH and CDR2 is LQKENI. V trimming: 6 bases; J trimming: 2 bases; junction bases outside the gene matches: 9. The CDR3 nucleotides are TGTGCCAGCTCGCCTCTCGACAGGGGCGCCTACGAGCAGTACTTC. It yields the protein CASSPLDRGAYEQYF.

This clone was counted a single time. CDR3 sequence (DNA): TGTGCCATCAGGGGGGGTGACACAGATACGCAGTATTTT. Protein product: CAIRGGDTDTQYF. This chain links TRBV10-3 with TRBJ2-3; perhaps TRBD2 as D (6 bases). CDR1 and CDR2 from the germline V gene are ENHRY and SYGVKD. Trimming took off 6 bases at V and 2 bases at J, with 9 bases between the two ends. The length of the CDR3 is 13 residues.

The rearrangement uses TRBV14 and TRBJ2-3; 10 bases agree with TRBD1. The CDR3 runs 14 residues. Germline V gene lookup returns CDR1 SGHDN and CDR2 FVKESK. V dropped 5 bases and J dropped 9; count of bases not matched to a gene: 8. The CDR3, as DNA: TGTGCCAGCAGCATGAGACAGGGGGCGGGAACGCAGTATTTT. Translating gives CASSMRQGAGTQYF.

In its sample, this clone was seen a few times. The gene calls are TRBV4-1 and TRBJ2-3; 8 bases fit TRBD2. Germline V gene data show CDR1 as MGHRA and CDR2 as YSYEKL. J lost 0 bases, V lost 6 bases, and 5 bases had no gene match. This CDR3 has 15 residues. This chain's CDR3 is CASRSSGISTDTQYF. Here the CDR3 DNA reads TGCGCCAGCAGGAGTAGCGGGATCAGCACAGATACGCAGTATTTT.

This chain connects TRBV6-5 to TRBJ2-7; 10 bases agree with TRBD1. V was clipped by 5 bases and J by 3 bases; unmatched bases: 7. The CDR3 is 15 amino acids. Germline assignment: CDR1 MNHEY and CDR2 SVGAGI. CDR3 protein: CASSPTGGGYYEQYF. CDR3 in DNA: TGTGCCAGCAGTCCGACAGGGGGCGGCTACTACGAGCAGTACTTC.

This chain uses TRBV30 with TRBJ2-5; 7 bases are shared with TRBD1. The germline CDR1 and CDR2 sequences are GTSNPN and SVGIG (reference sequence). This CDR3 has 12 residues. The junction had 5 bases not matched to a gene; V was cut back by 7 bases and J by 3 bases. CDR3 region: CASNQGEETQYF. The CDR3 DNA reads as TGTGCCTCGAATCAGGGGGAAGAGACCCAGTACTTC.

This chain's CDR3 is CSAAQDRDGELFF. Here the CDR3 DNA reads TGCAGCGCAGCTCAGGACCGGGACGGGGAGCTGTTTTTT. The chain has TRBV29-1 and TRBJ2-2, with a tentative D call TRBD2 (5 bases). Germline V lookup: CDR1 SQVTM, CDR2 ANQGSEA. V was pared by 7 bases and J by 7 bases, with 16 bases between. The CDR3 loop spans 13 amino acids.

The chain carries TRBV19 and TRBJ1-1; 10 nucleotides match TRBD1. The CDR3 consists of 16 residues. Unmatched junction bases numbered 11, after V lost 10 bases and J lost 0 bases. Germline-derived CDR1 and CDR2 are LNHDA and SQIVND (reference sequence). CDR3 region: CATRDPGQGMNTEAFF. For the CDR3, the DNA is TGTGCCACGAGAGACCCGGGACAGGGGATGAACACTGAAGCTTTCTTT.

This chain connects TRBV6-2 or TRBV6-3 to TRBJ2-7, with 9 bases aligning to TRBD2. V was clipped by 4 bases and J by 5 bases; unmatched bases: 18. The CDR3 length is 18 residues. Germline lookup yields CDR1 MNHEY and CDR2 SVGEGT. Written as DNA, the CDR3 is TGTGCCAGCAGTTTACGACTAGCGGTGCCCGACCGGAGGGACGAGCAGTACTTC. Amino acids: CASSLRLAVPDRRDEQYF.

CDR3: CASSTVTDTQYF. Here the CDR3 DNA reads TGTGCCAGCAGTACAGTCACAGATACGCAGTATTTT. This chain links TRBV27 with TRBJ2-3; D uncertain. Germline values: CDR1 MNHEY, CDR2 SMNVEV (reference sequence). V was shortened by 5 bases and J by 2 bases, with 5 bases between the two germline ends. CDR3 length: 12 residues.

This clone has just a few counts. The V and J genes are TRBV30 and TRBJ1-1; D is perhaps TRBD1 (5 bases). The CDR3 sequence is 13 residues long. The V and J ends lost 3 bases and 4 bases respectively, with 12 bases between them. From germline, CDR1 is GTSNPN and CDR2 SVGIG (reference sequence). CDR3: CAWRVIRGTEAFF. CDR3 nucleotides: TGTGCCTGGAGGGTGATTAGGGGCACTGAAGCTTTCTTT.